This T cell receptor (beta chain) was sequenced in a study of blood T cell repertoires in COVID-19. Across the whole study: Both acute and convalescent COVID-19 samples were obtained from the United States, Italy and Spain. The analysed material was cDNA or gDNA that came from T cells, B-cell-depleted T cells, or PBMCs.

Per the study methods: Quantification of nucleated cells was approximated via reference gene primer amplification. Sequencing used immunoSEQ multiplex PCR; TCRdb keeps in-frame clones, though not all of them. V, J and clone size were drawn from that table, and D and trimming were deduced from the DNA. The sample lists over 90,000 clones; approximately 80% were seen once. This CDR3 has 16 amino acids. CDR1 and CDR2 from the germline V gene are MNHEY and SMNVEV (reference sequence). V was pared by 7 bases and J by 0 bases, with 9 bases of the junction left unmatched. Enrolment of Seattle patients took place during active infection, and they were followed longitudinally.

The sequenced sample consisted of peripheral blood. The sequence was collected from a man older than 75 with COVID-19, enrolled during active disease. The chain carries TRBV27 and TRBJ2-1; 7 bases map to TRBD1. The CDR3 is CASIFAGDSSYNEQFF. In DNA, the CDR3 is TGTGCCAGCATATTTGCCGGGGACAGCTCCTACAATGAGCAGTTCTTC.